Below are 20 T cell receptor beta chains sequenced from a single sample in a study of shared T cell receptors in the human thymus. Clones were read by immunoSEQ multiplex PCR, and TCRdb kept only the in-frame ones, dropping some. Of hundreds of thousands of clones detected, around 87% appear once; the ten largest clones hold about 0.01%. These data were also reused for a study on human thymus T cells.

What was sequenced was thymocytes. These receptors all come from a boy under three years old with a congenital heart defect.

This sequence joins TRBV4-1 and TRBJ1-1, with D tentatively TRBD1 (6 bases). The germline CDR1 and CDR2 sequences are MGHRA and YSYEKL. V was pared by 6 bases and J by 1 base, with 9 bases between. The CDR3 loop spans 13 amino acids. The CDR3: CASRQTGNTEAFF. DNA of the CDR3: TGCGCCAGCAGACAGACAGGGAACACTGAAGCTTTCTTT.

This clone is a singleton in its sample. The CDR3 spells CATSTPRGGHSYEQYF. The CDR3 DNA follows: TGTGCCACCAGCACCCCCAGAGGGGGACACTCCTACGAGCAGTACTTC. This chain links TRBV15 with TRBJ2-7; D perhaps matches TRBD1 (6 bases). V was trimmed by 4 bases and J by 0 bases, leaving 16 bases between them. CDR1 is LNHNV, CDR2 YYDKDF, per germline (reference sequence). The CDR3 has 16 residues.

This clone was recorded only once. This chain links TRBV14 with TRBJ2-1, with 10 bases aligning to TRBD2. V lost 0 bases and J lost 5; bases outside the gene matches: 7. Germline values: CDR1 SGHDN, CDR2 FVKESK. The CDR3 runs to 17 residues. This chain's CDR3 is CASSQELAGIPHNEQFF. CDR3 nucleotide sequence: TGTGCCAGCAGCCAAGAACTAGCGGGAATTCCTCACAATGAGCAGTTCTTC.

The rearrangement links TRBV9 to TRBJ2-7; D possibly corresponds to TRBD1 (5 bases). The ends were cut back, 0 bases at V and 0 bases at J, with 13 bases in the middle. Germline V gene sequence: CDR1 SGDLS, CDR2 YYNGEE. This CDR3 comprises 16 residues. For the CDR3, the DNA is TGTGCCAGCAGCGTAGCGGGCAGGGCCAGCTCCTACGAGCAGTACTTC. Protein product: CASSVAGRASSYEQYF.

The CDR3 DNA reads TGTGCCAGCAAACGAAAGGGACTAGCGGGAAACAATGAGCAGTTCTTC. Its protein is CASKRKGLAGNNEQFF. The chain employs TRBV25-1 and TRBJ2-1, with 13 bases matching TRBD2. V shed 7 bases and J 5 bases; nucleotides not matched to a gene: 8. The CDR3 runs to 16 residues. CDR1 is MGHDK, CDR2 SYGVNS, per germline.

This clone was counted once. The rearrangement joins TRBV27 to TRBJ1-2; D remains ambiguous. Germline CDR1 and CDR2: MNHEY and SMNVEV (reference sequence). Trimming stripped 6 bases from V and 6 bases from J, with 11 bases between. This CDR3 spans 12 amino acids. This chain's CDR3 is CASSSDGDGYTF. The CDR3 DNA is TGTGCCAGCAGCTCCGATGGAGATGGCTACACCTTC.

This clone was seen a handful of times. The chain has TRBV19 and TRBJ1-3, with TRBD1 as a possible D gene (6 bases). Germline CDR1 reads LNHDA; CDR2 reads SQIVND (reference sequence). The V and J ends lost 10 bases and 0 bases respectively, with 19 bases between them. CDR3 length equals 16 residues. The CDR3 DNA follows: TGTGCCACCCATATACCCTCGGACAGCTCTGGAAACACCATATATTTT. As protein: CATHIPSDSSGNTIYF. Full variable domain (missing parts from reference TRBV19 and TRBJ1-3): DGGITQSPKYLFRKEGQNVTLSCEQNLNHDAMYWYRQDPGQGLRLIYYSQIVNDFQKGDIAEGYSVSREKKESFPLTVTSAQKNPTAFYLCATHIPSDSSGNTIYFGEGSWLTVV.

The J gene is TRBJ1-1, the V gene TRBV5-1, with a possible D match to TRBD1 (5 bases). The V gene lost 4 bases and the J gene lost 2 bases, with 12 bases spanning the gap. CDR1 and CDR2 (germline): SGHRS, YFSETQ. The CDR3 runs 14 residues. The CDR3 loop is CASSVSQENTEAFF. CDR3 DNA: TGCGCCAGCAGCGTATCACAGGAAAACACTGAAGCTTTCTTT.

The gene calls are TRBV27 and TRBJ1-1; D is possibly TRBD1 (6 bases). Germline assignment: CDR1 MNHEY and CDR2 SMNVEV (reference sequence). Trimming removed 3 bases at V and 1 base at J, with 12 bases between. CDR3 length equals 15 residues. CDR3 in DNA: TGTGCCAGCAGTTTGTGGGGGCGTGGGAACACTGAAGCTTTCTTT. It specifies CASSLWGRGNTEAFF.

This clone was found a few times. This chain joins TRBV21-1 and TRBJ2-6; TRBD1 reflects the table's D call only, with no check against the DNA. TRBV21-1 counts as a pseudogene. The CDR3 has 15 residues. The CDR3 bases are TGTGCCAGCAGCAAAGTTCACTCTGGGGCCAACGTCCTGACTTTC. Translated: CASSKVHSGANVLTF.

The J gene is TRBJ2-1, the V gene TRBV27, with 7 nucleotides matching TRBD2. Germline V gene lookup returns CDR1 MNHEY and CDR2 SMNVEV (reference sequence). Trimming removed 1 base from V and 9 bases from J; junction bases left unmatched: 6. The CDR3 totals 14 residues. CDR3 loop: CASSLFGRPVEQFF. The CDR3 DNA reads as TGTGCCAGCAGTTTATTCGGGAGGCCGGTTGAGCAGTTCTTC.

The chain has TRBV4-1 and TRBJ2-3; TRBD1 matches 7 bases. This CDR3 has 16 amino acids. V was pared by 3 bases and J by 1 base, with 7 bases of the junction left unmatched. Per the germline V gene, CDR1 is MGHRA and CDR2 is YSYEKL. Here the CDR3 reads CASSHRQGRRTDTQYF. In nucleotides, the CDR3 is TGCGCCAGCAGCCACCGACAGGGTCGGCGCACAGATACGCAGTATTTT.

The chain couples TRBV6-1 to TRBJ2-1, with TRBD1 matching over 8 bases. CDR3 size: 17 residues. Germline CDR1 MNHNS, CDR2 SASEGT. Unmatched junction bases numbered 9, after V lost 3 bases and J lost 2 bases. This CDR3 reads CASSDLFGRGPYNEQFF. CDR3 bases: TGTGCCAGCAGTGACCTTTTTGGCAGGGGGCCCTACAATGAGCAGTTCTTC.

This chain uses TRBV4-1 with TRBJ2-1, with a possible D match to TRBD2 (6 bases). Germline V gene sequence: CDR1 MGHRA, CDR2 YSYEKL. Trimming cost V 0 bases and J 5 bases, with 20 bases left between them. This CDR3 has 18 amino acids. CDR3 region: CASSQDPSIRAGDNEQFF. CDR3 DNA sequence: TGCGCCAGCAGCCAAGATCCGTCTATAAGAGCGGGTGACAATGAGCAGTTCTTC.

This rearrangement joins TRBV19 to TRBJ1-1, with a tentative D call TRBD1 (5 bases). The CDR3 totals 17 residues. The germline V and J ends were trimmed by 7 bases and 0 bases, with 21 bases remaining between them. Per the germline V gene, CDR1 is LNHDA and CDR2 is SQIVND (reference sequence). CDR3 DNA: TGTGCCAGTAACCCTTTCCTGGGGGGGGGTATGAACACTGAAGCTTTCTTT. As protein: CASNPFLGGGMNTEAFF.

CDR3: CASSPLRPETGPYGYTF. The CDR3 nucleotides read TGTGCCAGCTCACCCCTCCGACCTGAGACAGGCCCCTATGGCTACACCTTC. The chain employs TRBV18 and TRBJ1-2, with D perhaps TRBD1 (6 bases). The CDR3 totals 17 residues. CDR1 and CDR2 from the germline V gene are KGHSH and LQKENI. Trimming pared 3 bases from V and 4 bases from J, leaving 21 bases between.

This clone was observed once. The V and J genes are TRBV7-6 and TRBJ2-3; tentative D call: TRBD2 (7 bases). With 11 bases removed from V and 7 bases from J, the gap between germline ends came to 16 bases. The CDR3 runs 12 residues. Germline V gene data show CDR1 as SGHVS and CDR2 as FNYEAQ. CDR3 sequence reads: CAVDGGGNTQYF. CDR3 coding DNA: TGTGCCGTTGATGGCGGGGGCAATACGCAGTATTTT. The full variable domain, in which reference TRBV7-6 and TRBJ2-3 provide the parts outside the CDR3, is GAGVSQSPRYKVTKRGQDVALRCDPISGHVSLYWYRQALGQGPEFLTYFNYEAQQDKSGLPNDRFSAERPEGSISTLTIQRTEQRDSAMYRCAVDGGGNTQYFGPGTRLTVL.

This clone has only one observation. This sequence joins TRBV9 and TRBJ1-4, with a weak D call TRBD1 (5 bases). CDR1 and CDR2 from the germline V gene are SGDLS and YYNGEE. This CDR3 region has 17 residues. Trimming took 3 bases from V and 0 from J, leaving 15 bases between them. In DNA form, the CDR3 reads TGTGCCAGCAGCGCGGGGGGTAGGCTAGCAACTAATGAAAAACTGTTTTTT. Protein sequence: CASSAGGRLATNEKLFF.

The J gene is TRBJ2-7, the V gene TRBV9; D may be TRBD2 (6 bases). CDR1 is SGDLS, CDR2 YYNGEE, per germline. The CDR3 has 14 residues. V lost 4 bases and J 0 bases, leaving 11 bases between the germline ends. CDR3 protein: CASSFRGFSYEQYF. The CDR3 bases are TGTGCCAGCAGCTTTCGGGGGTTCTCCTACGAGCAGTACTTC. Based on the CDR3 plus reference TRBV9 and TRBJ2-7, the full variable domain is DSGVTQTPKHLITATGQRVTLRCSPRSGDLSVYWYQQSLDQGLQFLIQYYNGEERAKGNILERFSAQQFPDLHSELNLSSLELGDSALYFCASSFRGFSYEQYFGPGTRLTVT.

The chain joins TRBV7-2 to TRBJ1-1; D is unresolved. Germline loops: CDR1 SGHTA, CDR2 FQGNSA. The CDR3 sequence is 13 residues long. Deletions cut 6 bases from V and 1 base from J, with 9 bases between. In DNA form, the CDR3 reads TGTGCCAGCAGTCAAAGAGGGAACACTGAAGCTTTCTTT. It translates to CASSQRGNTEAFF.